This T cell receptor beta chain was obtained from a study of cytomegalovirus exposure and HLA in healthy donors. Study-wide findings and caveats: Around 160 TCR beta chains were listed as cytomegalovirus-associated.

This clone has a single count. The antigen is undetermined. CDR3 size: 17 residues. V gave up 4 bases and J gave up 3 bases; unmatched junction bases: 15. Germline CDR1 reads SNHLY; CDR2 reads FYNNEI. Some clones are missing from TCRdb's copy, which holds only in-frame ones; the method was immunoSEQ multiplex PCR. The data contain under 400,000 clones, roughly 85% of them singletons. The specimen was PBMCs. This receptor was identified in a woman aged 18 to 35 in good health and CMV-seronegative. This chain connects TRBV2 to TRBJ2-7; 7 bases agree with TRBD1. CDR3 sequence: CASSADPMTGKVYEQYF. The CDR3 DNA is TGTGCCAGCAGTGCCGACCCGATGACAGGGAAGGTCTACGAGCAGTACTTC.